The rows below give T cell receptor beta chains drawn from one sample of a study of regulatory T cells in long-lasting Graves disease. One entry per CDR3 protein, called by TCRdb with MiXCR from the multiplex PCR reads. The profile shows hundreds of thousands of distinct CDR3 sequences, about 20% of them singletons. The sequences come from peripheral blood mononuclear cells (PBMCs), collected when the disease was refractory, from a patient treated with antithyroid drugs. These receptor sequences come from a female donor with Graves disease. Both conserved end residues are part of each CDR3. The D gene is left open where the match is weak. Not all rows give a size; the values are once, few, many and, for expanded clones, a class.

D,V,size,J,CDR3,DNA
TRBD1,TRBV6-2/TRBV6-3,-,TRBJ1-1,CATHRGREAFF,TGTGCCACTCACAGGGGGCGGGAAGCTTTCTTT
-,TRBV30,few,TRBJ2-7,CASSVRAGKQYF,TGTGCCTCGAGTGTACGGGCGGGAAAGCAGTACTTC
-,TRBV7-2,-,TRBJ1-5,CASSLGDSGQPQHF,TGTGCCAGCAGCTTAGGAGACAGCGGGCAGCCCCAGCATTTT
-,TRBV6-1,many,TRBJ1-1,CARSVRGLPDTEAFF,TGTGCCAGGTCGGTCCGAGGTCTCCCGGACACTGAAGCTTTCTTT
TRBD2,TRBV6-1,few,TRBJ2-2,CASSRLAGGLNTGELFF,TGTGCCAGCAGTCGACTAGCGGGAGGACTGAACACCGGGGAGCTGTTTTTT
TRBD2,TRBV20-1,-,TRBJ2-3,CSASSGGSTDTQYF,TGCAGTGCTAGTAGCGGGGGGAGCACAGATACGCAGTATTTT
TRBD2,TRBV5-1,-,TRBJ2-2,CASSLAGGRYTGELFF,TGCGCCAGCAGTCTAGCGGGGGGGCGCTATACCGGGGAGCTGTTTTTT
TRBD1,TRBV28,once,TRBJ1-2,CASSARDRLTNYGYTF,TGTGCCAGCAGTGCCCGGGACAGACTGACTAACTATGGCTACACCTTC
-,TRBV29-1,many,TRBJ1-1,CSVGGQQALWNTEAFF,TGCAGCGTTGGAGGTCAACAGGCCCTTTGGAACACTGAAGCTTTCTTT
-,TRBV28,many,TRBJ1-5,CASQFSGELWAQHF,TGTGCCAGCCAGTTTAGTGGGGAGCTGTGGGCCCAGCATTTT
-,TRBV4-3,-,TRBJ1-1,CASSRRRQTNTEAFF,TGCGCCAGCAGCCGCCGAAGACAGACGAACACTGAAGCTTTCTTT
TRBD2,TRBV20-1,-,TRBJ2-2,CSARRGLAGVGGGELFF,TGCAGTGCTAGGCGCGGACTAGCGGGAGTTGGCGGCGGGGAGCTGTTTTTT
-,TRBV2,medium-sized,TRBJ1-1,CASRVDSPTEAFF,TGTGCCAGCAGGGTGGACAGTCCCACTGAAGCTTTCTTT
-,TRBV29-1,few,TRBJ1-1,CSAGPDANTEAFF,TGCAGCGCCGGCCCTGACGCGAACACTGAAGCTTTCTTT
-,TRBV11-2,few,TRBJ2-3,CASSLGWWQSTDTQYF,TGTGCCAGCAGCTTAGGGTGGTGGCAGTCAACAGATACGCAGTATTTT
TRBD1,TRBV28,-,TRBJ2-6,CASKTGTGSSGANVLTF,TGTGCCAGCAAGACCGGGACAGGCTCCTCTGGGGCCAACGTCCTGACTTTC
TRBD1,TRBV6-1,-,TRBJ1-2,CASSRQGAFEGYTF,TGTGCCAGCAGTCGACAGGGGGCCTTCGAGGGCTACACCTTC
-,TRBV7-2,many,TRBJ1-1,CASSLALVNTEAFF,TGTGCCAGCAGCTTAGCGCTGGTGAACACTGAAGCTTTCTTT
-,TRBV2,few,TRBJ2-3,CASSFRPSATDTQYF,TGTGCCAGCAGCTTTAGGCCGTCAGCCACAGATACGCAGTATTTT
-,TRBV6-1,many,TRBJ2-5,CASSQRGLGETQYF,TGTGCCAGCAGTCAACGGGGTCTTGGGGAGACCCAGTACTTC
TRBD2,TRBV28,many,TRBJ2-5,CASTIPRGARETQYF,TGTGCCAGCACCATACCGCGGGGGGCCCGGGAGACCCAGTACTTC
-,TRBV28,many,TRBJ2-5,CASRGTGVETQYF,TGTGCCAGCAGGGGTACGGGGGTGGAGACCCAGTACTTC
TRBD1,TRBV2,many,TRBJ1-5,CASSGQGAVQPQHF,TGTGCCAGCAGTGGACAGGGGGCGGTTCAGCCCCAGCATTTT
-,TRBV7-2,many,TRBJ2-7,CASSSEMTTLSYEQYF,TGTGCCAGCAGCTCAGAGATGACTACTCTCTCCTACGAGCAGTACTTC
-,TRBV10-1,many,TRBJ1-2,CASTGVGKRSYGYTF,TGCGCCAGCACCGGTGTTGGAAAGAGAAGCTATGGCTACACCTTC
-,TRBV7-2,-,TRBJ1-3,CASQLGNTIYF,TGTGCCAGCCAACTTGGAAACACCATATATTTT
-,TRBV7-2,-,TRBJ1-3,CASSLVYGGSGNTIYF,TGTGCCAGCAGCTTAGTATACGGGGGCTCTGGAAACACCATATATTTT
-,TRBV28,few,TRBJ1-4,CASSLAAGEKLFF,TGTGCCAGCAGTTTAGCCGCTGGTGAAAAACTGTTTTTT
TRBD2,TRBV28,-,TRBJ2-7,CASITVGGGGYEQYF,TGTGCCAGCATCACCGTGGGGGGGGGTGGGTACGAGCAGTACTTC
-,TRBV9,few,TRBJ1-2,CASSTPPYGYTF,TGTGCCAGCAGCACTCCTCCCTATGGCTACACCTTC
-,TRBV7-9,-,TRBJ2-7,CASSFANGGEQYF,TGTGCCAGCAGCTTCGCCAACGGAGGCGAGCAGTACTTC
TRBD2,TRBV7-8,-,TRBJ2-2,CASSPTPGTSGSGELFF,TGTGCCAGCAGCCCCACCCCCGGGACTAGCGGTTCCGGGGAGCTGTTTTTT
-,TRBV11-2,many,TRBJ1-6,CASSPRQGYDSPLHF,TGTGCCAGCAGCCCCCGGCAGGGTTATGATTCACCCCTCCACTTT
TRBD2,TRBV11-1,-,TRBJ2-1,CASSLEGLGNEQFF,TGTGCCAGCAGCTTAGAGGGACTAGGCAATGAGCAGTTCTTC
-,TRBV20-1,few,TRBJ1-2,CSASRVFNYGYTF,TGCAGTGCTTCCAGAGTCTTCAACTATGGCTACACCTTC
-,TRBV6-1,many,TRBJ1-2,CASRPPGGNYGYTF,TGTGCCAGCAGACCCCCTGGGGGTAACTATGGCTACACCTTC
TRBD2,TRBV28,many,TRBJ2-5,CASSSNSGGTQETQYF,TGTGCCAGCAGTTCAAATAGCGGGGGGACTCAAGAGACCCAGTACTTC
TRBD2,TRBV28,many,TRBJ2-6,CASSIGGGASGANVLTF,TGTGCCAGCAGCATTGGGGGAGGGGCATCTGGGGCCAACGTCCTGACTTTC
TRBD2,TRBV7-2,few,TRBJ2-6,CASSLVYSGRAGGANVLTF,TGTGCCAGCAGCTTAGTCTACAGCGGGAGGGCTGGTGGGGCCAACGTCCTGACTTTC
TRBD2,TRBV6-2/TRBV6-3,many,TRBJ2-5,CASSYSRLAGPQETQYF,TGTGCCAGCAGTTACTCCCGACTAGCGGGACCCCAAGAGACCCAGTACTTC
TRBD2,TRBV20-1,-,TRBJ2-7,CSADLGLGYEQYF,TGCAGTGCTGATTTGGGACTAGGGTACGAGCAGTACTTC
TRBD1,TRBV13,few,TRBJ1-2,CASSGRTGDYGYTF,TGTGCCAGCAGCGGACGGACAGGGGACTATGGCTACACCTTC
-,TRBV2,-,TRBJ2-2,CASTVGRNTGELFF,TGTGCCAGCACGGTGGGCCGAAACACCGGGGAGCTGTTTTTT
TRBD1,TRBV25-1,-,TRBJ2-5,CASSGWTGQETQYF,TGTGCCAGCAGTGGGTGGACAGGCCAAGAGACCCAGTACTTC
-,TRBV7-9,few,TRBJ2-7,CASSPTGIYEQYF,TGTGCCAGCAGCCCAACCGGAATCTACGAGCAGTACTTC
-,TRBV19,-,TRBJ1-1,CASSIDQQGGTEAFF,TGTGCCAGTAGTATAGATCAACAGGGTGGCACTGAAGCTTTCTTT
TRBD2,TRBV6-2/TRBV6-3,-,TRBJ2-1,CASSSPREGGHFQFF,TGTGCCAGCAGTTCCCCACGGGAGGGGGGTCACTTCCAGTTCTTC
TRBD1,TRBV27,-,TRBJ2-7,CASSLSGQGKDEQYF,TGTGCCAGCAGTTTATCGGGACAGGGAAAGGACGAGCAGTACTTC
TRBD1,TRBV10-3,-,TRBJ2-7,CAIKGQGLYEQYF,TGTGCCATCAAGGGACAGGGATTATACGAGCAGTACTTC
-,TRBV28,-,TRBJ2-4,CASTLGGAGNIQYF,TGTGCCAGCACCCTGGGGGGGGCCGGGAACATTCAGTACTTC
TRBD1,TRBV3-1,-,TRBJ2-7,CASSDKTGSYEQYF,TGTGCCAGCAGCGACAAGACAGGGTCCTACGAGCAGTACTTC
TRBD1,TRBV28,-,TRBJ2-1,CASSSGTGGYNEQFF,TGTGCCAGCAGTTCCGGGACAGGGGGTTACAATGAGCAGTTCTTC